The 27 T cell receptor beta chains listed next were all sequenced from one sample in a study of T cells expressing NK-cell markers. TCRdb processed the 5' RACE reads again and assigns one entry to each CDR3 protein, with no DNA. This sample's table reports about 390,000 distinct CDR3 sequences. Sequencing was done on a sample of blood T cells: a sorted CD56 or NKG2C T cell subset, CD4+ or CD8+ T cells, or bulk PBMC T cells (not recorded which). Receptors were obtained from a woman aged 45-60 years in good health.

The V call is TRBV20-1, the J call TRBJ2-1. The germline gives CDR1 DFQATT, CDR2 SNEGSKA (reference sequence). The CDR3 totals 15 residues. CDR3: CSARDSSVAVNEQFF.

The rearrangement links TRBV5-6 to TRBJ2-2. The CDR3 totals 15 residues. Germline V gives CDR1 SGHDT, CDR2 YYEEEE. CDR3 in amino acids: CASSLFVSAAGELFF.

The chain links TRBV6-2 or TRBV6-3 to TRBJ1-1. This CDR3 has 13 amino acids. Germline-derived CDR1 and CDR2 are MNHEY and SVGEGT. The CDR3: CAASEERVTEAFF.

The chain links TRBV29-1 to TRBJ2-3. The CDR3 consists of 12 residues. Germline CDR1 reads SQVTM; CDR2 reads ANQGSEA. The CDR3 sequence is CSVERGIDTQYF.

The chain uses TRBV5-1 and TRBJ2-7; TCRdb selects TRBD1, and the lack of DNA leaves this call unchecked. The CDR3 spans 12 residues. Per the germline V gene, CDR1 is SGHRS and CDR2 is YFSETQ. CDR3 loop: CASSLAGTEQYF.

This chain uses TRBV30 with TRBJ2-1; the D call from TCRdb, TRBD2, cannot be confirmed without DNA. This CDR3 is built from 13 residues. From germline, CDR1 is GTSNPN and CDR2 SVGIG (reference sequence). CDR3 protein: CAWRSLTSREQFF.

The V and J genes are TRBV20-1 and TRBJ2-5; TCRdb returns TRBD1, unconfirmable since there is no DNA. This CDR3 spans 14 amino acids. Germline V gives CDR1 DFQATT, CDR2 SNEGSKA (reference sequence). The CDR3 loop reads CSATGQGAQETQYF.

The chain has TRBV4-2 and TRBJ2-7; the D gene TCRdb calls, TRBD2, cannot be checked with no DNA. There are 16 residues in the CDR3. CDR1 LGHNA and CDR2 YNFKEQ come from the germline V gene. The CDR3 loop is CASSHEVASGSYEQYF.

CDR3 protein: CASSEDPRGHSGNTIYF. The chain is built from TRBV4-1 and TRBJ1-3. This CDR3 spans 17 amino acids. Germline V CDR1 and CDR2: MGHRA, YSYEKL.

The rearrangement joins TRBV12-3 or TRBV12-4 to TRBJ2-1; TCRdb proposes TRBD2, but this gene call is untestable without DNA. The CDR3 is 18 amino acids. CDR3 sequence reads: CASRKHGLGSGTYNEQFF.

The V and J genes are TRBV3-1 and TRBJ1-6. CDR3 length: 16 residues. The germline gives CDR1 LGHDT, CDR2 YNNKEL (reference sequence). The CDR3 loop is CASSQERVPKSSPLHF.

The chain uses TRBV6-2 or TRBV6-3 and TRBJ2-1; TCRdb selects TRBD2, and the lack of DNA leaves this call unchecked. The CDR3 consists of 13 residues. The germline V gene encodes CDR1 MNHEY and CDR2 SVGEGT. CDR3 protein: CASRRLAGNEQFF.

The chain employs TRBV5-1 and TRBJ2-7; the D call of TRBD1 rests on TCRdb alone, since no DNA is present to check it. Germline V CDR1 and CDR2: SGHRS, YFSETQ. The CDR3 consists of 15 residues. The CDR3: CASSQAGQGAGEQYF.

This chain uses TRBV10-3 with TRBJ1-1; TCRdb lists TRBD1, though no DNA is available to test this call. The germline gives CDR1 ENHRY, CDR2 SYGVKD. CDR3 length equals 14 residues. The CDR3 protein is CATSKGQGNTEAFF.

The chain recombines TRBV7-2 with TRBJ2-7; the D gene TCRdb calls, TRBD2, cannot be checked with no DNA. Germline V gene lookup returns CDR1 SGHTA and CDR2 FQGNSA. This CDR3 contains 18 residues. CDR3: CASSLSGLAGGSAYEQYF.

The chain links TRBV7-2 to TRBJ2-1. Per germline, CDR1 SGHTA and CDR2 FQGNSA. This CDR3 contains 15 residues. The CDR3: CASSFNGNRGNEQFF.

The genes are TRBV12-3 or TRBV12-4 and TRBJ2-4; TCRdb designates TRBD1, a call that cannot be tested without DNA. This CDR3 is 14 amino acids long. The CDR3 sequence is CASSLGQGENIQYF.

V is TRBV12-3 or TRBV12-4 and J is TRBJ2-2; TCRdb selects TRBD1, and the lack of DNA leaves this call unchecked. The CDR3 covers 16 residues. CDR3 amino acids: CASSLDDRVSTGELFF.

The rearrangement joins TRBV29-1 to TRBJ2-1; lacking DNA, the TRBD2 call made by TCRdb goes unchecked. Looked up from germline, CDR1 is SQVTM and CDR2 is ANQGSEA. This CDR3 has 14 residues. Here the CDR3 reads CSAGLVAGAGEQFF.

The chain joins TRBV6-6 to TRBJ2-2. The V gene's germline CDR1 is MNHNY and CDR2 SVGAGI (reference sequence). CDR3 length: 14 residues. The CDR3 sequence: CASSKPRNTGELFF.

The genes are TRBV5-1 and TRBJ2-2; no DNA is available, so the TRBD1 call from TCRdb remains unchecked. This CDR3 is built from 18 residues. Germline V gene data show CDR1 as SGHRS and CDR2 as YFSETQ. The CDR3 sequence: CASSSLTSGQGNTGELFF.

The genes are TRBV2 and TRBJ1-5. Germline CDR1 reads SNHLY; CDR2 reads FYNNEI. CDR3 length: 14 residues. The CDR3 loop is CASRTDPIYQPQHF.

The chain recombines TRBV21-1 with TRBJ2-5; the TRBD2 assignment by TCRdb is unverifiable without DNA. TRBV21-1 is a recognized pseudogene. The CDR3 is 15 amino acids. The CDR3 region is CASSKGRRERETQYF.

The CDR3 spells CASSPVGGGQETQYF. The rearrangement links TRBV6-5 to TRBJ2-5; the D call from TCRdb, TRBD1, cannot be confirmed without DNA. This CDR3 contains 15 residues. The V gene's germline CDR1 is MNHEY and CDR2 SVGAGI.

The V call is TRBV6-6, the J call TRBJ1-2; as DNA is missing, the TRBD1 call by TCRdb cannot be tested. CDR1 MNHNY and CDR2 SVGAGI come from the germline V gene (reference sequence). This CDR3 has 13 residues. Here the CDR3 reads CASSTVIGEGYTF.

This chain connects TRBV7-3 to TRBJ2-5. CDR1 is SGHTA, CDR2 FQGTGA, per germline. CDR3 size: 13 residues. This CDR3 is CASSKDGWGTQYF. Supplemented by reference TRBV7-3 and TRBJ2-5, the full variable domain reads GAGVSQTPSNKVTEKGKYVELRCDPISGHTALYWYRQSLGQGPEFLIYFQGTGAADDSGLPNDRFFAVRPEGSVSTLKIQRTERGDSAVYLCASSKDGWGTQYFGPGTRLLVL.

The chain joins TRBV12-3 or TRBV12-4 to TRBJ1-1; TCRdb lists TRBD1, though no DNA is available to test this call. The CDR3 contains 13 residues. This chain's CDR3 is CASSGQGPTEAFF.